This T cell receptor beta chain was documented in a study of Ad26.COV2.S vaccination and SARS-CoV-2 variants. Treatment meaning: some 20 received Ad26.COV2.S at low or high dose, single or two shots; five or six received placebo; per-sample allocation not given. Samples were taken on day 63 after the first vaccine or placebo injection. Sequenced by immunoSEQ multiplex PCR; TCRdb stores in-frame clones only, minus some. Here the sample spans approximately 480,000 clones, roughly 87% being singletons. The starting material was peripheral blood, obtained in a trial of Ad26.COV2.S vaccine versus placebo. This receptor was identified in a person between 18 and 60 years old who received the Ad26.COV2.S COVID-19 vaccine or a placebo.

The chain's CDR3 is CASSEEGVQGGIILNTEAFF. CDR3 in DNA: TGCGCCAGCAGTGAGGAGGGTGTACAGGGGGGGATCATACTGAACACTGAAGCTTTCTTT. This chain links TRBV10-1 with TRBJ1-1; TRBD1 matches at 8 bases. The trim removed 2 bases at V and 0 bases at J, leaving 17 bases unmatched. This CDR3 contains 20 residues. Germline assignment: CDR1 WNHNN and CDR2 SYGVQD (reference sequence).